The sequence of this TCR beta chain was determined in a study of CD8+CD57+ T cells in acquired aplastic anemia. A remark on this clonotype: Mismatch with germline at one junction end may stem from a read error.

This CDR3 is 15 amino acids long. Germline CDR1 reads LNHDA; CDR2 reads SQIVND (reference sequence). The patients chosen for sequencing had shown expansion of CD8+CD57+ cells (detected by flow cytometry). Template material for TCR beta VDJ and CDR3 profiling consisted of genomic DNA. Each CDR3 protein gets one entry after TCRdb re-called the reads with MiXCR. The sample contains approximately 250,000 distinct CDR3 sequences, 70% to 85% of which appear only once. Sequencing used sorted CD4+, CD8+, or CD8+CD57+ T cells (not recorded which) from PBMCs. The TCR comes from a human donor with aplastic anemia. This sequence joins TRBV19 and TRBJ1-2, with a possible D match to TRBD1 (5 bases). CDR3 loop: CASSIGHGSYNGYTF. The CDR3 nucleotides are TGTGCCAGTAGCATAGGACACGGCTCCTACAATGGCTACACCTTC.